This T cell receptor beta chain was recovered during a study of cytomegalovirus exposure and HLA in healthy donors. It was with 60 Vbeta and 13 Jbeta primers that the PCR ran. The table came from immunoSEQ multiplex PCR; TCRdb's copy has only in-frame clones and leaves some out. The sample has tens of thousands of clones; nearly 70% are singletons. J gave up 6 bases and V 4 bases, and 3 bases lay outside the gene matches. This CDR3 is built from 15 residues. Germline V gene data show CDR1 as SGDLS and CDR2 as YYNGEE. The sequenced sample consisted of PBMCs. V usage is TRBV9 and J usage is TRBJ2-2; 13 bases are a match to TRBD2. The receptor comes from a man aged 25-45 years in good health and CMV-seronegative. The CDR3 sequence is CASSSGTSGAGELFF. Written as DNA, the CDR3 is TGTGCCAGCAGCTCCGGGACTAGCGGGGCCGGGGAGCTGTTTTTT.